This entry lists 16 T cell receptor beta chains sequenced from one sample in a study of shared clonotypes between healthy human individuals. Measured with immunoSEQ multiplex PCR; TCRdb has only the in-frame clones, and not every one. The sample holds about 2.1 million clones; roughly 93% are singletons and the top ten take more than 1.5%. Naive-designated CD8 cells lacked CD45RO, were positively enriched for CCR7, and omitted terminally differentiated effector memory CD45RA+ cells. Sample: naive CD8+ T cells from PBMCs. The receptors were gathered from a man between 18 and 35 years old in good health. Some clones in this sample may be carry-over from other donors' samples.

As regards this clone: This same CDR3 is encoded by further DNA sequences in the sample. This rearrangement joins TRBV29-1 to TRBJ1-1; 7 nucleotides line up with TRBD1. CDR3 size: 13 residues. Per germline, CDR1 SQVTM and CDR2 ANQGSEA. The V gene end was trimmed by 1 base and the J gene end by 1 base; junction bases not matched to a gene: 0. CDR3 nucleotide sequence: TGCAGCGTTGAAGGACAGGGGAACACTGAAGCTTTCTTT. Translated: CSVEGQGNTEAFF. The full variable domain, with the rest looked up from reference TRBV29-1 and TRBJ1-1, is SAVISQKPSRDICQRGTSLTIQCQVDSQVTMMFWYRQQPGQSLTLIATANQGSEATYESGFVIDKFPISRPNLTFSTLTVSNMSPEDSSIYLCSVEGQGNTEAFFGQGTRLTVV.

The chain combines TRBV7-9 with TRBJ2-1, with TRBD2 matching over 7 bases. The CDR3 sequence is 13 residues long. Losses at the gene ends were 6 bases for V and 14 bases for J; bases not matched to a gene: 13. Germline V gene data show CDR1 as SEHNR and CDR2 as FQNEAQ (reference sequence). DNA for the CDR3: TGTGCCAGCAGGTCCACCGGGACTAATAACGAGTTCTTC. Translation: CASRSTGTNNEFF.

The chain joins TRBV28 to TRBJ2-3; perhaps D is TRBD1 or TRBD2 (5 bases each). Trimming removed 3 bases from V and 0 bases from J, with 10 bases in between. The CDR3 has 15 residues. Germline V gives CDR1 MDHEN, CDR2 SYDVKM. This CDR3 is CASSFPGHSTDTQYF. CDR3 DNA: TGTGCCAGCAGTTTTCCGGGGCACAGCACAGATACGCAGTATTTT. The full variable domain, its missing parts supplied by reference TRBV28 and TRBJ2-3, is DVKVTQSSRYLVKRTGEKVFLECVQDMDHENMFWYRQDPGLGLRLIYFSYDVKMKEKGDIPEGYSVSREKKERFSLILESASTNQTSMYLCASSFPGHSTDTQYFGPGTRLTVL.

V usage is TRBV19 and J usage is TRBJ1-2; D is unresolved. CDR3 length equals 13 residues. The V end lost 4 bases, the J end lost 3 bases, and 9 bases lay between the germline ends. In germline, CDR1 is LNHDA, CDR2 SQIVND (reference sequence). CDR3 amino acids: CASSTASHYGYTF. CDR3 bases: TGTGCCAGTAGTACAGCGTCCCACTATGGCTACACCTTC.

The J gene is TRBJ1-2, the V gene TRBV25-1, with a possible D match to TRBD1 (5 bases). CDR1 is MGHDK and CDR2 is SYGVNS in the germline V gene. The CDR3 has 12 residues. V gave up 5 bases and J gave up 6 bases, with 10 bases separating them. CDR3 DNA sequence: TGTGCCAGCAGTCACAGGTGGGATGGCTACACCTTC. Its protein is CASSHRWDGYTF.

The chain couples TRBV25-1 to TRBJ2-2; 10 positions match TRBD2. CDR1 is MGHDK and CDR2 is SYGVNS in the germline V gene. The CDR3 totals 15 residues. The junction had 4 bases not matched to a gene; V was cut back by 6 bases and J by 3 bases. The CDR3 coding sequence is TGTGCCAGCAGGAGAAGCGGGAGGGACACCGGGGAGCTGTTTTTT. It translates to CASRRSGRDTGELFF. The whole variable domain, filled in from reference TRBV25-1 and TRBJ2-2, reads EADIYQTPRYLVIGTGKKITLECSQTMGHDKMYWYQQDPGMELHLIHYSYGVNSTEKGDLSSESTVSRIRTEHFPLTLESARPSHTSQYLCASRRSGRDTGELFFGEGSRLTVL.

J is TRBJ2-1 and V is TRBV30; 8 bases line up with TRBD2. CDR1 and CDR2 (germline): GTSNPN, SVGIG (reference sequence). V lost 5 bases to trimming and J lost 9 bases; unmatched junction nucleotides: 15. This CDR3 spans 15 amino acids. CDR3 protein: CAWSPSGRGFIEQFF. CDR3 coding DNA: TGTGCCTGGTCCCCGAGCGGGAGAGGTTTTATTGAGCAGTTCTTC. Full variable domain (rest looked up from reference TRBV30 and TRBJ2-1): SQTIHQWPATLVQPVGSPLSLECTVEGTSNPNLYWYRQAAGRGLQLLFYSVGIGQISSEVPQNLSASRPQDRQFILSSKKLLLSDSGFYLCAWSPSGRGFIEQFFGPGTRLTVL.

The chain joins TRBV5-4 to TRBJ2-3; 9 bases line up with TRBD1. V lost 4 bases to trimming and J lost 5 bases; unmatched junction nucleotides: 8. CDR1 and CDR2 (germline): SGHNT, YYREEE (reference sequence). The CDR3 runs to 15 residues. The CDR3 loop reads CASSKGTGLVDTQYF. In nucleotides, the CDR3 is TGTGCCAGCAGCAAGGGGACAGGGTTGGTAGATACGCAGTATTTT.

This sequence joins TRBV5-8 and TRBJ2-7; TRBD1 agrees at 7 bases. Germline V gene lookup returns CDR1 SGHTS and CDR2 YDEGEE. This CDR3 contains 15 residues. V lost 2 bases to trimming and J lost 5 bases; unmatched junction nucleotides: 10. CDR3 sequence: CASSLADRVTDEQYF. CDR3 DNA: TGTGCCAGCAGCTTAGCTGACAGGGTCACCGACGAGCAGTACTTC.

The genes are TRBV7-8 and TRBJ2-1, with 14 bases that match TRBD2. With 1 base clipped from V and 8 bases from J, the junction kept 4 bases outside the gene matches. Germline V CDR1 and CDR2: SGHVS, FQNEAQ. The CDR3 runs to 16 residues. Here the CDR3 DNA reads TGTGCCAGCAGCTTAGAGAAGGGACTAGCGGGAGATGAGCAGTTCTTC. Translated: CASSLEKGLAGDEQFF.

The chain links TRBV15 to TRBJ1-4; no firm D call. V was trimmed by 3 bases and J by 7 bases, leaving 12 bases between them. The germline gives CDR1 LNHNV, CDR2 YYDKDF (reference sequence). The CDR3 runs 14 residues. CDR3 bases: TGTGCCACCAGCAGTGCGAGTGCGAGTGAAAAACTGTTTTTT. Encoded protein: CATSSASASEKLFF.

This clone was recorded a few times. The V call is TRBV2, the J call TRBJ1-1; D gene unclear. The CDR3 extends over 12 amino acids. Trimming removed 6 bases at V and 5 bases at J, with 10 bases between. The germline V gene has CDR1 SNHLY and CDR2 FYNNEI. The CDR3 nucleotides read TGTGCCAGCAGAGGCTTAGGGACTGAAGCTTTCTTT. Amino acid sequence: CASRGLGTEAFF.

J is TRBJ2-7 and V is TRBV10-3; D call uncertain. V gave up 8 bases and J gave up 3 bases, with 14 bases separating them. The CDR3 is 13 residues long. Germline V CDR1 and CDR2: ENHRY, SYGVKD. The CDR3 region has the DNA TGTGCCATCCGGGCGGAGCTGTTCTACGAGCAGTACTTC. Protein product: CAIRAELFYEQYF.

This clone was observed a single time. V and J are TRBV28 and TRBJ2-4; D assignment may be TRBD1 or TRBD2 (5 bases each). V lost 11 bases, J lost 6 bases, and 20 bases lay in between. Germline loops: CDR1 MDHEN, CDR2 SYDVKM. CDR3 length: 14 amino acids. The CDR3 DNA reads TGTGCCGGCCGGGGCATGGGGGAAGGAAACATTCAGTACTTC. Its protein is CAGRGMGEGNIQYF. Full variable domain (outside the CDR3, taken from reference TRBV28 and TRBJ2-4): DVKVTQSSRYLVKRTGEKVFLECVQDMDHENMFWYRQDPGLGLRLIYFSYDVKMKEKGDIPEGYSVSREKKERFSLILESASTNQTSMYLCAGRGMGEGNIQYFGAGTRLSVL.

The genes are TRBV6-5 and TRBJ1-4, with no clear D. CDR3 length equals 14 residues. V lost 8 bases and J 3 bases, leaving 13 bases between the germline ends. Germline loops: CDR1 MNHEY, CDR2 SVGAGI. The CDR3 nucleotides are TGTGCCAGCGCTGTGGCGTACGCTAATGAAAAACTGTTTTTT. It yields the protein CASAVAYANEKLFF.

As concerns this clone: Other DNA sequences from this sample encode an identical CDR3 as well. This sequence joins TRBV27 and TRBJ2-7; D uncertain. Germline V CDR1 and CDR2: MNHEY, SMNVEV (reference sequence). Between the trimmed V and J ends, which lost 0 bases and 1 base, there was a span of 4 bases. CDR3 size: 13 residues. The CDR3 bases are TGTGCCAGCAGTTTATCCCGTTCCTACGAGCAGTACTTC. Translation gives CASSLSRSYEQYF.